The clone carrying this TCR beta chain has a handful of counts. The table came from immunoSEQ multiplex PCR; TCRdb's copy has only in-frame clones and leaves some out. The sample contains more than 50,000 clones, 75% to 90% of which appear only once. This sample was taken from a study of OX40 agonist ivuxolimab in advanced cancers. V shed 6 bases and J shed 6 bases, with 18 bases lying between them. This CDR3 has 15 amino acids. Germline assignment: CDR1 MRHNA and CDR2 SNTAGT. The sample here was CD4+ or CD8+ T cells sorted from blood, taken in a trial of the OX40 agonist ivuxolimab. V is TRBV6-4 and J is TRBJ2-1; D might be TRBD1 (6 bases). The origin of this receptor is an adult with an advanced solid tumor such as melanoma, head and neck, liver or kidney cancer. DNA of the CDR3: TGTGCCAGCAGGCCGGACCCAGGGGTCGGCAATGAGCAGTTCTTC. Protein: CASRPDPGVGNEQFF.